The clone carrying this T cell receptor (beta chain) was detected once. Its antigen is not known. The data stem from a study of T cell responses to AZD1222 COVID-19 vaccine. Study results and caveats: Only a handful of AZD1222 recipients were seropositive at baseline.

The protocol was immunoSEQ multiplex PCR, while the TCRdb copy is restricted to in-frame clones and leaves out a portion. The table lists some 190,000 clones, 85% to 90% of them singletons. Trimming removed 3 bases from V and 8 bases from J, with 12 bases in between. The CDR3 runs 14 residues. Germline V lookup: CDR1 SGHRS, CDR2 YFSETQ. V gene TRBV5-1 combines with J gene TRBJ1-6, with D possibly TRBD1 on 6 matching bases. This receptor was taken from an adult in good health. Sequencing used peripheral blood, obtained on day 0 of AZD1222 vaccination. Written as DNA, the CDR3 is TGCGCCAGCAGCTCCGGACAGAACTATTCACCCCTCCACTTT. This codes for CASSSGQNYSPLHF. The full variable domain, completed using reference TRBV5-1 and TRBJ1-6, is KAGVTQTPRYLIKTRGQQVTLSCSPISGHRSVSWYQQTPGQGLQFLFEYFSETQRNKGNFPGRFSGRQFSNSRSEMNVSTLELGDSALYLCASSSGQNYSPLHFGNGTRLTVT.